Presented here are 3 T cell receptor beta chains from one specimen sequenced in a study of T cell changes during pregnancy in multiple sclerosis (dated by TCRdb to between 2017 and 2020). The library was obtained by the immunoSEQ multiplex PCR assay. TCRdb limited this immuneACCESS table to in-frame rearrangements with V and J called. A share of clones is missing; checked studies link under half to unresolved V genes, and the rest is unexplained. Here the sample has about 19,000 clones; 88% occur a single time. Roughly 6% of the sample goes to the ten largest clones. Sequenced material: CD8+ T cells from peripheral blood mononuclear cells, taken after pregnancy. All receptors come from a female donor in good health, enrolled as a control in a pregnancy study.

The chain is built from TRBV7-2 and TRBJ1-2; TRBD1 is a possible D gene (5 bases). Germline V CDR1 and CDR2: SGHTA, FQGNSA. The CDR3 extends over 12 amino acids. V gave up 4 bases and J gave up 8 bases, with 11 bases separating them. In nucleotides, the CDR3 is TGTGCCAGCAGCTACCTAGGGGAAGGCTACACCTTC. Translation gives CASSYLGEGYTF.

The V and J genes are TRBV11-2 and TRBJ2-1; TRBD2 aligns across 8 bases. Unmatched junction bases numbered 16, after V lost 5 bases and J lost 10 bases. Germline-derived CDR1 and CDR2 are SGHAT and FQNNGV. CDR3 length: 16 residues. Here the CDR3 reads CASSGLGGGPVLEQFF. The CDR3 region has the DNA TGTGCCAGCAGCGGCTTGGGCGGGGGGCCCGTCTTGGAGCAGTTCTTC.

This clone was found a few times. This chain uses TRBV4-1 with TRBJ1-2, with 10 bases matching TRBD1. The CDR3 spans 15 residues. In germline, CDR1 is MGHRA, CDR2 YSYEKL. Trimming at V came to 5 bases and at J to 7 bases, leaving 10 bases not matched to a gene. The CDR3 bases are TGCGCCAGCAGCGCCTCCGGGACAGGGGTAGGTGGCTACACCTTC. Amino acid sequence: CASSASGTGVGGYTF.